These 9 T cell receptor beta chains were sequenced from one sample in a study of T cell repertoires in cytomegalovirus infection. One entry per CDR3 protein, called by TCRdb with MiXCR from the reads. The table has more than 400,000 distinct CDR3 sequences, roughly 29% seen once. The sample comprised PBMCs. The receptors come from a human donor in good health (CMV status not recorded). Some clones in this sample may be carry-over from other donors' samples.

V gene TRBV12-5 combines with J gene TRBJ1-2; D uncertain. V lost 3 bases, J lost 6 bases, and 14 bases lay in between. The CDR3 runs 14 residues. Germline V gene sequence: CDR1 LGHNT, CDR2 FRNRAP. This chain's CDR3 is CASGFNPSRDGYTF. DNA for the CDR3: TGTGCTAGTGGTTTTAACCCGAGTCGGGATGGCTACACCTTC. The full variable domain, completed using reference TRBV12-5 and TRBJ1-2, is DARVTQTPRHKVTEMGQEVTMRCQPILGHNTVFWYRQTMMQGLELLAYFRNRAPLDDSGMPKDRFSAEMPDATLATLKIQPSEPRDSAVYFCASGFNPSRDGYTFGSGTRLTVV.

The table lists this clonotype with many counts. The CDR3: CASSRWQETQYF. In nucleotides, the CDR3 is TGTGCCAGCAGCCGGTGGCAAGAGACCCAGTACTTC. The J gene is TRBJ2-5, the V gene TRBV7-2; no clear D. V was cut by 5 bases and J by 2 bases, with 6 bases left in between. Germline CDR1 SGHTA, CDR2 FQGNSA. The length of the CDR3 is 12 residues. Variable domain in full (rest from reference TRBV7-2 and TRBJ2-5): GAGVSQSPSNKVTEKGKDVELRCDPISGHTALYWYRQSLGQGLEFLIYFQGNSAPDKSGLPSDRFSAERTGGSVSTLTIQRTQQEDSAVYLCASSRWQETQYFGPGTRLLVL.

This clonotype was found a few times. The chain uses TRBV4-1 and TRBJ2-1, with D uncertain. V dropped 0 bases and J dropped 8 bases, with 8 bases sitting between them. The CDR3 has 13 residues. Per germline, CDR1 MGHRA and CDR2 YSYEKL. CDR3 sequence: CASSQDRFDEQFF. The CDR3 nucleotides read TGCGCCAGCAGCCAAGATAGGTTCGATGAGCAGTTCTTC.

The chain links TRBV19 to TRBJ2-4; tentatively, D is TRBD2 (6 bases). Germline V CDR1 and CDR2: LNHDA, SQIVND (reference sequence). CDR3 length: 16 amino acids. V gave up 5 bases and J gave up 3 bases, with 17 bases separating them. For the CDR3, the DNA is TGTGCCAGTAGTCCAGGAGGGGCGCGGGGCAAAAACATTCAGTACTTC. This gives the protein CASSPGGARGKNIQYF.

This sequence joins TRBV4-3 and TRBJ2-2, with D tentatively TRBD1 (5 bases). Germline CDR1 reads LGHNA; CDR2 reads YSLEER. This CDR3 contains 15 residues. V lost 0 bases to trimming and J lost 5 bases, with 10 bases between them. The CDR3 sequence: CASSQERGTTGELFF. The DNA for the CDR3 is TGCGCCAGCAGCCAAGAAAGGGGAACAACCGGGGAGCTGTTTTTT.

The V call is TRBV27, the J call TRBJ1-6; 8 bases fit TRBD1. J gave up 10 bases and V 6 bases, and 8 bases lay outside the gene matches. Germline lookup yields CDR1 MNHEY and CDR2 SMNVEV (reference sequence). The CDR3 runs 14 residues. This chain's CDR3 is CASRIGQGWSPLHF. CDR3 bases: TGTGCCAGCAGGATTGGACAGGGTTGGTCACCCCTCCACTTT.

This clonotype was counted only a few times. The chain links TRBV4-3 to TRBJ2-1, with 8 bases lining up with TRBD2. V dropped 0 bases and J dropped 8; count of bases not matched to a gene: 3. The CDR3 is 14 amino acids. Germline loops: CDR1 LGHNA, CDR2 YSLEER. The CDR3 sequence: CASSQEGLEDEQFF. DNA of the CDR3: TGCGCCAGCAGCCAAGAGGGACTAGAGGATGAGCAGTTCTTC.

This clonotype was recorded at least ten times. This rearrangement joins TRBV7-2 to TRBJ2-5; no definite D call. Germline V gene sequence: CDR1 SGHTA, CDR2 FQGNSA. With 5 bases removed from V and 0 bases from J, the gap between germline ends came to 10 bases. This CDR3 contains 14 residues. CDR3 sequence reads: CASSQTNYQETQYF. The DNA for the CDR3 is TGTGCCAGCAGCCAGACAAATTACCAAGAGACCCAGTACTTC.

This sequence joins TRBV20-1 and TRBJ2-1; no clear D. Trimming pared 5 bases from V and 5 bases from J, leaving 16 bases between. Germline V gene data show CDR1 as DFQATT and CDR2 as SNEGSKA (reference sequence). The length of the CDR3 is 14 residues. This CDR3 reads CSASESANDNEQFF. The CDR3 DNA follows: TGCAGTGCTTCCGAGAGCGCCAATGACAATGAGCAGTTCTTC.